This TCR beta chain was sequenced for a study of blood T cell repertoires in COVID-19. CDR1 is MNHEY, CDR2 SVGAGI, per germline. J was trimmed by 3 bases and V by 10 bases; bases with no gene match: 12. There are 14 residues in the CDR3. Only in-frame clones appear in the TCRdb table, and some are missing; sequencing was by immunoSEQ multiplex PCR. The sample comprises under 250,000 clones, approximately 90% of which are singletons, and roughly 3% rests with the top ten. The chain joins TRBV6-5 to TRBJ2-7; 7 nucleotides line up with TRBD1. This TCR was sampled from a man aged 18-30 years with active or convalescent COVID-19. Sequenced: peripheral blood. CDR3 coding DNA: TGTGCCACAGGGGAACCGGGACAGCTCTACGAGCAGTACTTC. This translates into CATGEPGQLYEQYF.